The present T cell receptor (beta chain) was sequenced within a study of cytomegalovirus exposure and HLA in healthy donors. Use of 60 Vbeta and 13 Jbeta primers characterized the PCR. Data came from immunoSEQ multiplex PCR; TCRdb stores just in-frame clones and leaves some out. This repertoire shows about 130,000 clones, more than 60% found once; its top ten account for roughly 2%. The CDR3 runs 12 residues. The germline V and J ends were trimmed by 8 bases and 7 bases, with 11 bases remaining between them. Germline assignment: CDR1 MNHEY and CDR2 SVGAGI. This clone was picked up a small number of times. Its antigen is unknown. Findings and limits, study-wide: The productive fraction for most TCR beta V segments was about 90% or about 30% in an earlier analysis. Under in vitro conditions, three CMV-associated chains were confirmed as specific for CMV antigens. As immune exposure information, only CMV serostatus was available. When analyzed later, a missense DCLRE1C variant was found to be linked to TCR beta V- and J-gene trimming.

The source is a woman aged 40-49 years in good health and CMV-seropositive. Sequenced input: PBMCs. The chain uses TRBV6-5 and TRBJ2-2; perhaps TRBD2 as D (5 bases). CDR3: CASEGWGGELFF. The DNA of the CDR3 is TGTGCCAGCGAGGGATGGGGCGGGGAGCTGTTTTTT.